These 2 T cell receptor beta chains share one sample of origin, sequenced in a study of T cells in Graves' hyperthyroidism and ophthalmopathy. TCR beta CDR3 regions were amplified from RNA transcripts. Carried out on the TCR CDR3, a first-round RT-PCR used the HTBI primer set. TCRdb reprocessed the multiplex PCR reads with MiXCR, giving one entry per CDR3 protein. This table has under 400,000 distinct CDR3 sequences, roughly an eighth appearing once. The sample consisted of blood. The source of these receptors is a woman aged 18-30 years with Graves' hyperthyroidism.

The chain is built from TRBV7-9 and TRBJ2-2; 7 bases match TRBD2. The CDR3 sequence is 13 residues long. CDR1 and CDR2 (germline): SEHNR, FQNEAQ (reference sequence). V was pared by 8 bases and J by 4 bases, with 4 bases of the junction left unmatched. The CDR3 loop is CASGRDRTGELFF. The CDR3 DNA reads TGTGCCAGCGGGAGGGATCGCACCGGGGAGCTGTTTTTT.

The gene calls are TRBV3-1 and TRBJ2-6; D possibly corresponds to TRBD2 (5 bases). V lost 1 base to trimming and J lost 8 bases, with 12 bases between them. Germline V CDR1 and CDR2: LGHDT, YNNKEL (reference sequence). The CDR3 is 15 residues long. CDR3 region: CASSQGVAGTNVLTF. The DNA for the CDR3 is TGTGCCAGCAGCCAAGGGGTAGCCGGGACCAACGTCCTGACTTTC.